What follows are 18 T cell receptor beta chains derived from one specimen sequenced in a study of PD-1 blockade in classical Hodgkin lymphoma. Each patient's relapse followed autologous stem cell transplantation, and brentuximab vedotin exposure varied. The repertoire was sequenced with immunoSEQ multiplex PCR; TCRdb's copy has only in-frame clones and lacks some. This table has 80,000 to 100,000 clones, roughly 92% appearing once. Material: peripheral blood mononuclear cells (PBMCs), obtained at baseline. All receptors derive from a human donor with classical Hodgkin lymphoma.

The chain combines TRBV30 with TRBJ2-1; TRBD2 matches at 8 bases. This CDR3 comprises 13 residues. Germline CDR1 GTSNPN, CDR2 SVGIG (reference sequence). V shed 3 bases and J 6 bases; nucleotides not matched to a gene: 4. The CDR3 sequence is CAWRLAGGNEQFF. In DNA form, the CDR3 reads TGTGCCTGGAGACTGGCGGGAGGCAATGAGCAGTTCTTC.

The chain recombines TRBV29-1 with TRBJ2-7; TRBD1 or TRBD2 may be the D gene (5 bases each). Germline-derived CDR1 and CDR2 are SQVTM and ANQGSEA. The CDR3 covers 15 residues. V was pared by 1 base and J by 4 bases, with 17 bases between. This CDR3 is CSVEGSGHLGYEQYF. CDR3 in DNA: TGCAGCGTTGAAGGCTCGGGGCATCTTGGGTACGAGCAGTACTTC.

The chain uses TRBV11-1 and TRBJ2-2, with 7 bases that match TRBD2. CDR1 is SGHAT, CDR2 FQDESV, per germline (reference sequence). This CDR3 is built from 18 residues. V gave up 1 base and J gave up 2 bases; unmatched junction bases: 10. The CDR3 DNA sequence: TGTGCCAGCAGCTTAGGCCGAGTGGCGGGGGTAAACACCGGGGAGCTGTTTTTT. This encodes CASSLGRVAGVNTGELFF.

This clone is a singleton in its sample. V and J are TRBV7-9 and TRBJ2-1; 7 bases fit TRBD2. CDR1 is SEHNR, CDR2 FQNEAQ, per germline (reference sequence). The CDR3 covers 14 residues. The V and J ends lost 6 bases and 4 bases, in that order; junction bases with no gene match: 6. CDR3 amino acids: CASRERGTYNEQFF. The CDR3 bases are TGTGCCAGCAGAGAGCGGGGTACTTACAATGAGCAGTTCTTC.

This chain's CDR3 is CASSLLGTDNQETQYF. The CDR3 nucleotides read TGTGCCAGCAGTTTATTAGGCACCGACAACCAAGAGACCCAGTACTTC. The chain joins TRBV28 to TRBJ2-5; unclear D gene. Germline V gives CDR1 MDHEN, CDR2 SYDVKM. This CDR3 is 16 amino acids long. Trimming took 1 base from V and 0 from J, leaving 12 bases between them.

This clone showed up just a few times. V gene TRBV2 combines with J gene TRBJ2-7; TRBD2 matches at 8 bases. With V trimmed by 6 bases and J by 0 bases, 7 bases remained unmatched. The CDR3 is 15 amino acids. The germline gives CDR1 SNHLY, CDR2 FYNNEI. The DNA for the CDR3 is TGTGCCAGCAGGCAGATAGCGGGGAGCTCCTACGAGCAGTACTTC. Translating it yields CASRQIAGSSYEQYF. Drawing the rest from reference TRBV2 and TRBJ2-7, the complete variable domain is EPEVTQTPSHQVTQMGQEVILRCVPISNHLYFYWYRQILGQKVEFLVSFYNNEISEKSEIFDDQFSVERPDGSNFTLKIRSTKLEDSAMYFCASRQIAGSSYEQYFGPGTRLTVT.

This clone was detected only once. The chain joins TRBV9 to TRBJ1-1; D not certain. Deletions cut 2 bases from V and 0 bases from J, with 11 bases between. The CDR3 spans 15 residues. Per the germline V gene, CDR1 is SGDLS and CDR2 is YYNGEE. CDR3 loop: CASSVSPGLNTEAFF. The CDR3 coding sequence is TGTGCCAGCAGCGTTTCCCCGGGCCTGAACACTGAAGCTTTCTTT.

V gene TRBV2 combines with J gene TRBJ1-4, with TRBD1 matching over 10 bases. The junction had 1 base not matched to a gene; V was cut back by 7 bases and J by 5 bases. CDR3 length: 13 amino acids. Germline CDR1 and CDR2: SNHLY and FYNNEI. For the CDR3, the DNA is TGTGCCAGCAAGGACAGGGGGAATGAAAAACTGTTTTTT. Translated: CASKDRGNEKLFF. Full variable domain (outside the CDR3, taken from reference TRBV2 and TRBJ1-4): EPEVTQTPSHQVTQMGQEVILRCVPISNHLYFYWYRQILGQKVEFLVSFYNNEISEKSEIFDDQFSVERPDGSNFTLKIRSTKLEDSAMYFCASKDRGNEKLFFGSGTQLSVL.

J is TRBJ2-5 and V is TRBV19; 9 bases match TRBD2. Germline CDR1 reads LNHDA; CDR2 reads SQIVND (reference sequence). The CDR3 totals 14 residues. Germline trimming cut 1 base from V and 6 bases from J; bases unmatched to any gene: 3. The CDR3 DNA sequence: TGTGCCAGTAGTATAGGAAGCGGGAGGCAGACCCAGTACTTC. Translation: CASSIGSGRQTQYF.

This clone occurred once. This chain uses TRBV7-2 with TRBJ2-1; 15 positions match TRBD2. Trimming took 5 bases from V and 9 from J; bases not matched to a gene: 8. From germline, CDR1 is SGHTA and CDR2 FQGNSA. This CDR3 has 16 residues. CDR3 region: CASSPRTSGRASEQFF. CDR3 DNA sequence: TGTGCCAGCAGCCCTCGGACTAGCGGGAGGGCGAGTGAGCAGTTCTTC.

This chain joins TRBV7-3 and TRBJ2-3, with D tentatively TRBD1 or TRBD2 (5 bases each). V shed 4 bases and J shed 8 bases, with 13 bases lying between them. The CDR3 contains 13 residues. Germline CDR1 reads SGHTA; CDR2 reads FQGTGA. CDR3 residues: CASSSERGLTQYF. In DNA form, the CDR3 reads TGTGCCAGCAGCTCAGAGAGGGGCCTTACGCAGTATTTT.

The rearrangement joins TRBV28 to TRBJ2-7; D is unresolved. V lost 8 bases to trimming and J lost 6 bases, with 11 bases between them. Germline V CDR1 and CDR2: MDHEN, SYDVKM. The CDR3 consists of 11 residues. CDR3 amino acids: CASCRFPEQYF. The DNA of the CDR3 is TGTGCCAGCTGCAGGTTCCCCGAGCAGTACTTC.

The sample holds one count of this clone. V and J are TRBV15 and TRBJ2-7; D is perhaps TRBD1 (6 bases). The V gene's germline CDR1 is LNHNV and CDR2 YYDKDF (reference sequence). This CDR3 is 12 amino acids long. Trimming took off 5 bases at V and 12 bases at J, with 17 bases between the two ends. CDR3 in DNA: TGTGCCACCAGCGGAACAGGGAGCCGCCGGTACTTC. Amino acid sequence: CATSGTGSRRYF.

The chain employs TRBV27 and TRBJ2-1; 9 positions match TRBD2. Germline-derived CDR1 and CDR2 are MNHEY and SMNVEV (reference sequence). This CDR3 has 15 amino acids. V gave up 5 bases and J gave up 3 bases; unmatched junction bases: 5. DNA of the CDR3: TGTGCCAGCAGTATGACTAGCGGAGACTACAATGAGCAGTTCTTC. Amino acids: CASSMTSGDYNEQFF.

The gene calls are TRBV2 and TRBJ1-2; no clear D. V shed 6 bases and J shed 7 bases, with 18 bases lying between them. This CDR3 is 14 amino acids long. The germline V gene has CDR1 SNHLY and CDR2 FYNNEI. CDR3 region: CASRAYKGWSGYTF. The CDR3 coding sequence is TGTGCCAGCAGGGCCTACAAGGGATGGTCTGGCTACACCTTC.

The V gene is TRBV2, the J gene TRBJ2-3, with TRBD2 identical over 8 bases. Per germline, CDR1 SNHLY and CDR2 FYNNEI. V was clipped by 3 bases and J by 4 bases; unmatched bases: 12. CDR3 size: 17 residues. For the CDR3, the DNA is TGTGCCAGCAGTGAGAGGACTAGAGCGGGAGCCCCAGATACGCAGTATTTT. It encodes CASSERTRAGAPDTQYF. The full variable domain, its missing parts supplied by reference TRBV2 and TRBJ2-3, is EPEVTQTPSHQVTQMGQEVILRCVPISNHLYFYWYRQILGQKVEFLVSFYNNEISEKSEIFDDQFSVERPDGSNFTLKIRSTKLEDSAMYFCASSERTRAGAPDTQYFGPGTRLTVL.

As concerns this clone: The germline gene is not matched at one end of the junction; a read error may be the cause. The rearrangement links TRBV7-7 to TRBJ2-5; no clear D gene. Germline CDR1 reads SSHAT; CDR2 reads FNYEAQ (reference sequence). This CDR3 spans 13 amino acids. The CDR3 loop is CASSLVGKVTQYF. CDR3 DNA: TGTGCTAGCAGCTTAGTAGGGAAAGTGACCCAGTACTTC.

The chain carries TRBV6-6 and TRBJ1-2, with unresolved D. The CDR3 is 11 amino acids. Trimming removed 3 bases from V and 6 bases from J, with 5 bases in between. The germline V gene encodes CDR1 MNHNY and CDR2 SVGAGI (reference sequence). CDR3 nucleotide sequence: TGTGCCAGCAGTTATTCCCATGGCTACACCTTC. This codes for CASSYSHGYTF.